This passage covers 15 T cell receptor beta chains from one sample sequenced in a study of identifying expanded T cells in peripheral blood. Data came from immunoSEQ multiplex PCR; TCRdb stores just in-frame clones and leaves some out. The table includes 100,000 or so clones, around 89% detected once. Sample: blood. The receptors were sampled from a person aged 18 to 75 in good health.

The chain is built from TRBV7-9 and TRBJ2-7, with 14 bases fitting TRBD2. CDR1 is SEHNR, CDR2 FQNEAQ, per germline (reference sequence). The ends lost 6 bases at V and 5 bases at J; junction bases unmatched: 6. The length of the CDR3 is 15 residues. The CDR3 region is CASSSTSGRADEQYF. Written as DNA, the CDR3 is TGTGCCAGCAGTTCGACTAGCGGGAGGGCCGACGAGCAGTACTTC.

The chain links TRBV19 to TRBJ2-1, with 9 bases that match TRBD1. With V trimmed by 9 bases and J by 9 bases, 9 bases remained unmatched. The CDR3 covers 13 residues. The germline CDR1 and CDR2 sequences are LNHDA and SQIVND (reference sequence). CDR3 sequence (DNA): TGTGCCAGCTGGGACAGGGTTAGGGGTGAGCAGTTCTTC. Amino acid sequence: CASWDRVRGEQFF.

V is TRBV28 and J is TRBJ2-2, with D unresolved. This CDR3 has 13 amino acids. The V and J ends lost 6 bases and 5 bases respectively, with 10 bases between them. Germline loops: CDR1 MDHEN, CDR2 SYDVKM. In DNA form, the CDR3 reads TGTGCCAGCAGCTACAGCAATACCGGGGAGCTGTTTTTT. It is translated as CASSYSNTGELFF.

CDR3 in DNA: TGTGCCAGCAGTTCTGCCGGGGCCAACGTCCTGACTTTC. Translated: CASSSAGANVLTF. The chain has TRBV27 and TRBJ2-6; D unresolved. Germline values: CDR1 MNHEY, CDR2 SMNVEV (reference sequence). V lost 4 bases to trimming and J lost 4 bases, with 5 bases between them. CDR3 length equals 13 residues.

This clone showed up just once. This chain connects TRBV19 to TRBJ1-4; D gene ambiguous. Germline V gene data show CDR1 as LNHDA and CDR2 as SQIVND (reference sequence). This CDR3 region has 12 residues. The V and J ends lost 6 bases and 8 bases respectively, with 10 bases between them. The DNA for the CDR3 is TGTGCCAGTAGCGGGTATAGAGAAAAACTGTTTTTT. Translated: CASSGYREKLFF.

J is TRBJ1-6 and V is TRBV7-3, with no clear D. Germline V gene data show CDR1 as SGHTA and CDR2 as FQGTGA. The CDR3 has 15 amino acids. V was clipped by 8 bases and J by 10 bases, with 21 bases between them. The CDR3 region has the DNA TGTGCCAGCTCCGCCTCTGGTTTTTTTATGTCACCCCTCCACTTT. This translates into CASSASGFFMSPLHF.

V is TRBV5-6 and J is TRBJ2-7; 9 nucleotides agree with TRBD1. Germline lookup yields CDR1 SGHDT and CDR2 YYEEEE. CDR3 length: 14 amino acids. With 3 bases clipped from V and 5 bases from J, the junction kept 6 bases outside the gene matches. The CDR3 DNA sequence: TGTGCCAGCAGCTGGAGGGACAGGGATAACGAGCAGTACTTC. It specifies CASSWRDRDNEQYF.

The J gene is TRBJ1-2, the V gene TRBV6-6; weak D call: TRBD1 (5 bases). The length of the CDR3 is 14 residues. Germline-derived CDR1 and CDR2 are MNHNY and SVGAGI (reference sequence). The V end was cut by 2 bases, the J end by 2 bases, with 9 bases between. The CDR3 spells CASSYRGSNYGYTF. The CDR3 DNA follows: TGTGCCAGCAGTTACAGGGGTTCCAACTATGGCTACACCTTC.

The chain recombines TRBV25-1 with TRBJ2-1; the D is unclear. Trimming pared 4 bases from V and 1 base from J, leaving 8 bases between. CDR3 size: 14 residues. Germline CDR1 is MGHDK and CDR2 is SYGVNS. The CDR3 DNA reads as TGTGCCAGCAGTGGTAGCCTTTCCTACAATGAGCAGTTCTTC. Protein sequence: CASSGSLSYNEQFF.

The sample holds one count of this clone. This rearrangement joins TRBV5-5 to TRBJ1-5, with D maybe TRBD1 (5 bases). The CDR3 has 16 residues. Trimming removed 4 bases from V and 0 bases from J, with 14 bases in between. Germline V gene data show CDR1 as SGHKS and CDR2 as YYEKEE (reference sequence). The CDR3 coding sequence is TGTGCCAGCAGCCAACGAGGGACCCTTAGCAATCAGCCCCAGCATTTT. Its protein is CASSQRGTLSNQPQHF.

This sequence joins TRBV19 and TRBJ1-4; D remains ambiguous. Trimming stripped 6 bases from V and 7 bases from J, with 21 bases between. The CDR3 covers 16 residues. Looked up from germline, CDR1 is LNHDA and CDR2 is SQIVND (reference sequence). This CDR3 reads CASRPQTGTPGEKLFF. CDR3 nucleotides: TGTGCCAGTAGGCCCCAGACCGGTACACCGGGTGAAAAACTGTTTTTT.

The chain couples TRBV11-3 to TRBJ2-5; 8 bases agree with TRBD1. From germline, CDR1 is SGHNT and CDR2 YENEEA. The CDR3 loop spans 17 amino acids. V gave up 5 bases and J gave up 3 bases; unmatched junction bases: 14. The CDR3: CASSTDPDRAGEETQYF. CDR3 coding DNA: TGTGCCAGCAGCACTGACCCGGACAGGGCGGGCGAAGAGACCCAGTACTTC.

The rearrangement joins TRBV7-3 to TRBJ2-3; D is uncertain. The CDR3 has 13 amino acids. Germline V CDR1 and CDR2: SGHTA, FQGTGA. Deletions cut 3 bases from V and 4 bases from J, with 8 bases between. The CDR3 spells CASSLDDSDTQYF. The CDR3 region has the DNA TGTGCCAGCAGCTTGGACGACTCAGATACGCAGTATTTT.

This CDR3 is CAWSRGNYEKLFF. The CDR3 DNA reads TGTGCCTGGAGTAGGGGTAACTATGAAAAACTGTTTTTT. The chain couples TRBV30 to TRBJ1-4; maybe TRBD1 (5 bases). From germline, CDR1 is GTSNPN and CDR2 SVGIG (reference sequence). This CDR3 is built from 13 residues. V lost 2 bases, J lost 6 bases, and 10 bases lay in between. Supplemented by reference TRBV30 and TRBJ1-4, the full variable domain reads SQTIHQWPATLVQPVGSPLSLECTVEGTSNPNLYWYRQAAGRGLQLLFYSVGIGQISSEVPQNLSASRPQDRQFILSSKKLLLSDSGFYLCAWSRGNYEKLFFGSGTQLSVL.

The J gene is TRBJ2-2, the V gene TRBV4-2, with D perhaps TRBD2 (5 bases). Germline V gene data show CDR1 as LGHNA and CDR2 as YNFKEQ. The CDR3 spans 15 residues. With 0 bases removed from V and 5 bases from J, the gap between germline ends came to 10 bases. The CDR3 DNA is TGTGCCAGCAGCCAAGAGTCGAGGGATACCGGGGAGCTGTTTTTT. Its translation is CASSQESRDTGELFF.